The present T cell receptor (beta chain) was sequenced within a study of blood T cells in healthy people across ages (dated by TCRdb to the mid-2010s). For the wider study: In model experiments, roughly one uniquely barcoded TCR beta cDNA molecule per two T cells was captured by template switching. To track age-related changes in TCR beta repertoire diversity, the study relied on deep sequencing normalized with unique cDNA molecular identifiers. The study analyzed two additional independent replicas of 1 million unique cDNA reads from the same blood draw for two donors, one aged 18 to 29 and one aged 80 or older. To avoid experimental bias, donors of different ages were distributed randomly across sequencing lanes. The donors were divided into four age groups: young (average approximately 17 years), middle-aged (about 41), aged (approximately 62) and long-lived (nearly 85).

Receptor libraries were prepared by 5' RACE. Sequencer: Illumina HiSeq 2500. A second PCR of roughly 7 to 11 cycles was performed with a sample-barcoded 5' primer and a J-beta primer mix. Each TCR beta cDNA molecule received a unique molecular identifier from a template-switch 5' adaptor carrying 12 random nucleotides. At least 2.5 million CDR3-containing paired-end reads were obtained from each sample. First-strand cDNA was synthesized from all RNA with the Mint cDNA synthesis kit, primed by a TRBC-specific oligonucleotide. All cDNA was treated with uracil-DNA glycosylase and then went through a first 18-cycle PCR with the universal primers M1SS and BC2_uni_R. The study's processing was this. Each sample was normalized by randomly selecting 1 million high-quality reads, each carrying a distinct molecular identifier. Reads sharing molecular identifiers were discarded rather than binned into consensus sequences. CDR3 identification, clonotype clustering and error correction used MiTCR with a Q25 quality threshold and the strictest error-elimination algorithm. A nonparametric unseen species model using Euler transformation provided a lower-bound estimate of total TCR beta diversity. In TCRdb, the public reads were trimmed at Q25 with fastp and aligned with MiXCR, with productive beta chains retained. CDR3 protein sequences are deduplicated, and each keeps its most common genes and DNA. TCRdb, not the original authors, processed these V and J calls. The sample table holds approximately 880,000 distinct CDR3 sequences, of which roughly 52% were seen once. Around 15% of the sample rests with the top ten.

This clonotype showed up many times. Its binding antigen is unknown. No much larger clone exists at a distance of one base, and base qualities are not known. Summary of the overall study and its limitations: The CMV infection status of donors was not known, potentially confounding age-related changes in expanded clonotypes. Compared with the aged group, the long-lived group had more naive CD4+ T cells, fewer expanded clones and increased TCR diversity, suggesting age selection. As age increased, observed TCR beta diversity per million T cells dropped in a roughly linear way, and a significant reduction was already evident by age about 40. There was a strong correlation between observed TCR beta diversity and the percentage of naive T cells measured by flow cytometry. Estimates of total diversity based on one million sequenced T cells were regarded as lower bounds and as underestimates. Bulk unsorted PBMC profiling prevented conclusive comparison of naive and antigen-experienced compartments.

Donors were 35 to 40 systemically healthy Caucasian individuals from Russia aged about 6 to 100 years. Each donor gave ten milliliters of peripheral blood, collected into EDTA-treated Vacutainer tubes. Ficoll-Paque density-gradient centrifugation was used to isolate PBMCs, with at least 7 million per sample. Trizol reagent was used to extract total RNA from PBMCs, with at least 5 micrograms per sample. For every donor, flow cytometry on a PBMC aliquot measured the percentage of naive CD45RAhigh/CD27high T cells. Looking up the germline V gene yields CDR1 SQVTM and CDR2 ANQGSEA. The CDR3 spans 11 residues, from the cysteine through the phenylalanine. Only the CDR3 DNA is retained, 33 bases long and in frame from the first base. V gives up 2 bases and J gives up 0 bases, and the segment between their germline ends measures 2 bases.

The TCR sequence derives from a man under 40 in good health. The chain was built from TRBV29-1 and TRBJ2-7; the D gene lacks a confident call. Material: blood. The CDR3 loop reads CSVESSYEQYF. The DNA sequence is as follows: TGCAGCGTTGAAAGCTCCTACGAGCAGTACTTC.